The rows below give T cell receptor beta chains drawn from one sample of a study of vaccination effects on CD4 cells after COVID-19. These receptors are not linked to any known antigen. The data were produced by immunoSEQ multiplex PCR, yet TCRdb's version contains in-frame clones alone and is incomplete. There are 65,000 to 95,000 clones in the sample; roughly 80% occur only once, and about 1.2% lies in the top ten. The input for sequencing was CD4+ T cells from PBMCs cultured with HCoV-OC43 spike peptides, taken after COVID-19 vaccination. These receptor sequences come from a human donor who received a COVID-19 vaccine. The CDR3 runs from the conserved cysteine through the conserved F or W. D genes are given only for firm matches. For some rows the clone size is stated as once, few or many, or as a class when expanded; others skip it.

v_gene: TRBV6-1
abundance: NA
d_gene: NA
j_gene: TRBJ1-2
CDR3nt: TGTGCCAGCAGTTTGGGGACCATTTTGGGCTACACCTTC
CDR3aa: CASSLGTILGYTF

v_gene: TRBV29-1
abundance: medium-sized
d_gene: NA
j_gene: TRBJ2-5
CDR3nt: TGCAGCGCTGTCCCGGGGTACGATAAAGAGACCCAGTACTTC
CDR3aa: CSAVPGYDKETQYF

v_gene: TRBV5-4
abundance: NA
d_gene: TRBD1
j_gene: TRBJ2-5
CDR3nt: TGTGCCAGCAGCTTGGCGTATATTACCCAGGGGGCAAGAGAGACCCAGTACTTC
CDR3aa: CASSLAYITQGARETQYF

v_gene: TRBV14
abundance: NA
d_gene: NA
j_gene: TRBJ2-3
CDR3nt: TGTGCCAGCAGCCCGCGATTGACAGATACGCAGTATTTT
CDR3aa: CASSPRLTDTQYF

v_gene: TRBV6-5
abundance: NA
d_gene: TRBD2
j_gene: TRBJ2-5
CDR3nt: TGTGCCAGCCATGCTAGCGGGGTTGAGACCCAGTACTTC
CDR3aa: CASHASGVETQYF

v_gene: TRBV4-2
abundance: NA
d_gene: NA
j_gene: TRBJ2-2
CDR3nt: TGTGCCAGCAGCCAAGGGGGAGGGGGCGACACCGGGGAGCTGTTTTTT
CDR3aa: CASSQGGGGDTGELFF

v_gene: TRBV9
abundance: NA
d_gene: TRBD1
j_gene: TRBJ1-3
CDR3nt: TGTGCCAGCAGCGTAATAGAGGGACAGGGGTCTGGAAACACCATATATTTT
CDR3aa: CASSVIEGQGSGNTIYF

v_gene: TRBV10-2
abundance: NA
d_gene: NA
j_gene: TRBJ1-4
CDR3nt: TGCGCCAGCAGTCCCGGGCGCGACGGAAAACTGTTTTTT
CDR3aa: CASSPGRDGKLFF

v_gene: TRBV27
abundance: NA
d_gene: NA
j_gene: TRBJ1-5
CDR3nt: TGTGCCAGCAGGGGAACAAGGGACTTCGGGCAGCCCCAGCATTTT
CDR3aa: CASRGTRDFGQPQHF

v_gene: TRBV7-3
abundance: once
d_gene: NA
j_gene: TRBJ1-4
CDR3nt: TGTGCCAGCAGCTTAAATTCGGGGGTAGGTTCTAATGAAAAACTGTTTTTT
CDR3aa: CASSLNSGVGSNEKLFF

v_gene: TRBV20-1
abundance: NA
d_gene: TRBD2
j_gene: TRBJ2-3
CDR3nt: TGCAGTGCTAGTGTGGCGGGGGGGCCTGAAGATACGCAGTATTTT
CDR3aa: CSASVAGGPEDTQYF

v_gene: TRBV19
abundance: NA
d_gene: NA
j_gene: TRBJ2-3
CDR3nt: TGTGCCAGTAGTGCCGGCAGAAGCAGCACAGATACGCAGTATTTT
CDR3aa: CASSAGRSSTDTQYF

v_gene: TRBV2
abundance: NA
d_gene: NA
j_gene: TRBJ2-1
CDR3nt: TGTGCCAGCAGCCGCGGGCCCTGGAGCTCCTACAATGAGCAGTTCTTC
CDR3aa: CASSRGPWSSYNEQFF

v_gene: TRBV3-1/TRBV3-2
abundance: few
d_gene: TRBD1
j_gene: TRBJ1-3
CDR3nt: TGTGCCAGCAGCCACCGGGACAGGAGCAACACCATATATTTT
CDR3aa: CASSHRDRSNTIYF

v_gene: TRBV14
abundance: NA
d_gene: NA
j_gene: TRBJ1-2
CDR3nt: TGTGCCAGCAGCCGCCAAGGCTATGGCTACACCTTC
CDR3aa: CASSRQGYGYTF

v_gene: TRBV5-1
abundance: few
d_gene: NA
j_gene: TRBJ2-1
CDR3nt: TGCGCCAGCAGTGGGGGGGGCAGCGGGTACAATGAGCAGTTCTTC
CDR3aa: CASSGGGSGYNEQFF

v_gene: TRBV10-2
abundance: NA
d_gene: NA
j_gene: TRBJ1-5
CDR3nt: TGCGCCAGCAGTGAAGCGGGCCGGTATCAGCCCCAGCATTTT
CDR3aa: CASSEAGRYQPQHF

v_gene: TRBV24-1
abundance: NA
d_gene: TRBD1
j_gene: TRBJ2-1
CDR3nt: TGTGCCACCAGTGATCCGGGACAGGGGGACAATGAGCAGTTCTTC
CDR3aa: CATSDPGQGDNEQFF

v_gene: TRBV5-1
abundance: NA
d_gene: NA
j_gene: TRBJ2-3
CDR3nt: TGCGCCAGCAGCCTCAGACTCCAAGATACGCAGTATTTT
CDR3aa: CASSLRLQDTQYF

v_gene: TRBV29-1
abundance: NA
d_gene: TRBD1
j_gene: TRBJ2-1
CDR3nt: TGCAGCGTTATACTGAGACAGGGCCCCTACAATGAGCAGTTCTTC
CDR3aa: CSVILRQGPYNEQFF

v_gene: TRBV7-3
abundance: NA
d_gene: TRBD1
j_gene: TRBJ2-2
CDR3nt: TGTGCCAGCAGCTTACAGGGACAGGGGGCGGTGAACACCGGGGAGCTGTTTTTT
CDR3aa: CASSLQGQGAVNTGELFF

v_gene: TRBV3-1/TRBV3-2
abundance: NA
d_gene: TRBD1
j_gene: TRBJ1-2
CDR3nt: TGTGCCAGCAGCCAAGATCAGGGGGCGCGGGGCTACACCTTC
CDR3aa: CASSQDQGARGYTF

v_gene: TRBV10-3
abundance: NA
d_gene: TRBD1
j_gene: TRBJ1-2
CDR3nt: TGTGCCATCAGTGTAGGGGGCAGTGGCTACACCTTC
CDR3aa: CAISVGGSGYTF

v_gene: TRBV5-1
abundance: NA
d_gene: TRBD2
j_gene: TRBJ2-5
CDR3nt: TGCGCCAGCAGCTTGGAAGGCGGGGGGGTTGAGGAGACCCAGTACTTC
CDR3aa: CASSLEGGGVEETQYF

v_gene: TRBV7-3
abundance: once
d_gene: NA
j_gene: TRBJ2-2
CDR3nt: TGTGCCAGCAGCTTAGATCTTCGGGGGGAGCTGTTTTTT
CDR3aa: CASSLDLRGELFF

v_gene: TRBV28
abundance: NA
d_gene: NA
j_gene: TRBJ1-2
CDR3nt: TGTGCCAGCAGTTTGTGGGGCCTTGGCTACACCTTC
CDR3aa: CASSLWGLGYTF

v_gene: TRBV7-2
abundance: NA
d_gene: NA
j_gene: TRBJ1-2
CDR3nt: TGTGCCAGCAGCTTAGTGGCTGACTATGGCTACACCTTC
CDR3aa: CASSLVADYGYTF

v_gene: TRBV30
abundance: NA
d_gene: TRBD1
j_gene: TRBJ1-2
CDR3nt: TGTGCCTGGAGTCGACAGGGTAGGGGATATGGCTACACCTTC
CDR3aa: CAWSRQGRGYGYTF

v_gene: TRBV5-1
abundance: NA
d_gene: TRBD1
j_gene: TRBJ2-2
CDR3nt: TGCGCCAGCAGCTTGAGTGACAGGGGTTTCTCGAACACCGGGGAGCTGTTTTTT
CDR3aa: CASSLSDRGFSNTGELFF

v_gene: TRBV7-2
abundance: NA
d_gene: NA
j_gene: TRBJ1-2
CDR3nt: TGTGCCAGCAGCATGCAGTGGGGTTTCTATGGCTACACCTTC
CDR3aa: CASSMQWGFYGYTF

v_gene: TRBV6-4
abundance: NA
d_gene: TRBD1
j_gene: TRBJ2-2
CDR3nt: TGTGCCAGCAGACCGGACAGGGGATTCGGAGGGGAGCTGTTTTTT
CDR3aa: CASRPDRGFGGELFF

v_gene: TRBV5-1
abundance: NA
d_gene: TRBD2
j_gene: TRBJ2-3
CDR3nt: TGCGCCAGCAGCTCCTTACTAGCGGGGGGGCGGGATACGCAGTATTTT
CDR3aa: CASSSLLAGGRDTQYF

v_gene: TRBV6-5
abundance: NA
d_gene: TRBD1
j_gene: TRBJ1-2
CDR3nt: TGTGCCAGCAGTCAACAGGGGGGCTATGGCTACACCTTC
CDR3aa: CASSQQGGYGYTF

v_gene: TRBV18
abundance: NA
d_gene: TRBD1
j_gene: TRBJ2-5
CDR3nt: TGTGCCAGCTCACTGGGACAGGGCGTCCAAGAGACCCAGTACTTC
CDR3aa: CASSLGQGVQETQYF

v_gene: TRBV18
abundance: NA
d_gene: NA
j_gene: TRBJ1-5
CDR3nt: TGTGCCAGCTCACCGGGACTGGATCAGCCCCAGCATTTT
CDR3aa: CASSPGLDQPQHF

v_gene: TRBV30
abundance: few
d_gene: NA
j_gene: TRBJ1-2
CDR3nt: TGTGCCTGGAAGAAACCGGGTAACTATGGCTACACCTTC
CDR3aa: CAWKKPGNYGYTF

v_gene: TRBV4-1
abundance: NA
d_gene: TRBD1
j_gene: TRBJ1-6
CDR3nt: TGCGCCAGCAGCCAAAGGACAGGGGGCCCCAATTCACCCCTCCACTTT
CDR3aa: CASSQRTGGPNSPLHF

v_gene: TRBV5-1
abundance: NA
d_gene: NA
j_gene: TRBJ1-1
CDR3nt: TGCGCCAGCAGCTTCTCCGACAGGAACACTGAAGCTTTCTTT
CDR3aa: CASSFSDRNTEAFF

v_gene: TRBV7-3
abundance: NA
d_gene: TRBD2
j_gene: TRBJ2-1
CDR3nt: TGTGCCAGCAGCGGGGGGGTGGGTTCCTTCAATGAGCAGTTCTTC
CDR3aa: CASSGGVGSFNEQFF

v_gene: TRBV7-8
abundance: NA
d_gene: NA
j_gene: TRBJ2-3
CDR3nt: TGTGCCAGCAGCCCACATGGGGCCGTTCTAGATACGCAGTATTTT
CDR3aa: CASSPHGAVLDTQYF

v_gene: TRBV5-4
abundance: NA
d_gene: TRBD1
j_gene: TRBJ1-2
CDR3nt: TGTGCCAGCAGCACGAGACAGGGACTTGGTTATGGCTACACCTTC
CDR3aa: CASSTRQGLGYGYTF

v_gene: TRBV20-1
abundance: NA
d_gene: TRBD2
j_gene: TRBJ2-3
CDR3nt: TGCAGTGCTAGTGGACTAGCGGGGAATACAGATACGCAGTATTTT
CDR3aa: CSASGLAGNTDTQYF

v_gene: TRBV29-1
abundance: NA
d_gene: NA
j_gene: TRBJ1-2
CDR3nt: TGCAGCGTTGAAGCCGGGGGCTATGGCTACACCTTC
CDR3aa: CSVEAGGYGYTF

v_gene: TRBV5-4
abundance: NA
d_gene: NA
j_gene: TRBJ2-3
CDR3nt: TGTGCCAGCAGCTTGGGGGGAACTAGCACAGATACGCAGTATTTT
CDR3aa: CASSLGGTSTDTQYF

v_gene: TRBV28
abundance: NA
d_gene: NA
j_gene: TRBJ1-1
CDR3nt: TGTGCCAGCAAACGGTCGACTGAAGCTTTCTTT
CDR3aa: CASKRSTEAFF

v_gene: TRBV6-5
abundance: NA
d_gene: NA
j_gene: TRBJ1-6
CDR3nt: TGTGCCAGCCGGAGCTCCTATAATTCACCCCTCCACTTT
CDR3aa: CASRSSYNSPLHF

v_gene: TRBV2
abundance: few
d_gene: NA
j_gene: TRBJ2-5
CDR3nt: TGTGCCAGCAGGCAATACCAAGAGACCCAGTACTTC
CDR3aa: CASRQYQETQYF

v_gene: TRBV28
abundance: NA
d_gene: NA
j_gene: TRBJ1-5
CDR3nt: TGTGCCAGCAGTTTGCCCAGCAATCAGCCCCAGCATTTT
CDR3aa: CASSLPSNQPQHF

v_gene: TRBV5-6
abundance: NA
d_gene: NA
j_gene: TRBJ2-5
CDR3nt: TGTGCCAGCAGCTTGGATCACGGAGAGACCCAGTACTTC
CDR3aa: CASSLDHGETQYF

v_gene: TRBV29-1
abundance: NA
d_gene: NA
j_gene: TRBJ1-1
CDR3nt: TGCAGCGTTGAGGCGGAGTCACTGGGGACTGAAGCTTTCTTT
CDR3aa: CSVEAESLGTEAFF

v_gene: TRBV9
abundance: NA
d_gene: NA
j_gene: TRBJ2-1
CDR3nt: TGTGCCAGCAGCTCATCTTTAACCTCCTACAATGAGCAGTTCTTC
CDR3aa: CASSSSLTSYNEQFF